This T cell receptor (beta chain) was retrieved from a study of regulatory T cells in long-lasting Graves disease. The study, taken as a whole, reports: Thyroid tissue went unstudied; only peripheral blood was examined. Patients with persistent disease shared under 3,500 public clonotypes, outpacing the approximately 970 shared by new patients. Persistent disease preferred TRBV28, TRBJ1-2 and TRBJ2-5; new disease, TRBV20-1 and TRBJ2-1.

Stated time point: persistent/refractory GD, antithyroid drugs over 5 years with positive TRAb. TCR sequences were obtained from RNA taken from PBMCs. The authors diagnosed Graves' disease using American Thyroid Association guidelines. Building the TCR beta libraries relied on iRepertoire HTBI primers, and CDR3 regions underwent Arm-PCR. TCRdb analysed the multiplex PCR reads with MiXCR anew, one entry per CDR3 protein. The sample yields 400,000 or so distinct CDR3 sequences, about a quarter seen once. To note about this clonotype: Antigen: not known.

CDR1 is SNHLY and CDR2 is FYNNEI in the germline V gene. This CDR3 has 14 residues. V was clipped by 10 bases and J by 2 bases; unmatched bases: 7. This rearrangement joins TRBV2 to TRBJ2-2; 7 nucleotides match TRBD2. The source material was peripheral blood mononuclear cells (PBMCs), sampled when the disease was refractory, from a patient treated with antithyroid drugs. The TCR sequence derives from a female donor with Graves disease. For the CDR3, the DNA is TGTGCCACCAGGGAGGGGACTAACACCGGGGAGCTGTTTTTT. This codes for CATREGTNTGELFF.